Listed here are 32 T cell receptor beta chains from one sample, sequenced in a study of shared clonotypes between healthy human individuals. TCRdb's copy holds only in-frame clones and misses some; the assay was immunoSEQ multiplex PCR. This sample yields over a million clones, of which approximately 80% are seen a single time; around 0.6% belongs to the top ten. Sequencing used memory CD4+ T cells from PBMCs. Subset defined: CD45RA-negative fraction. Receptors were obtained from a man aged 18 to 29 in good health. Some clones in this sample may be carry-over from other donors' samples.

In its sample, this clone was seen once. This chain joins TRBV7-2 and TRBJ2-3; the D is unclear. The germline V gene encodes CDR1 SGHTA and CDR2 FQGNSA. The CDR3 totals 14 residues. V was clipped by 2 bases and J by 4 bases, with 10 bases between them. The CDR3 DNA follows: TGTGCCAGCAGCTTAAGACACGGCGCAGATACGCAGTATTTT. This encodes CASSLRHGADTQYF.

Note on this clone: The sample holds other DNA sequences that translate to the same CDR3. This chain links TRBV18 with TRBJ2-7, with D possibly called TRBD1 or TRBD2 (5 bases each). Between the trimmed V and J ends, which lost 3 bases and 4 bases, there was a span of 7 bases. The CDR3 loop spans 12 amino acids. CDR1 and CDR2 (germline): KGHSH, LQKENI. The CDR3 DNA is TGTGCCAGCTCACCGGGGGTGTACGAGCAGTACTTC. It translates to CASSPGVYEQYF.

The V and J genes are TRBV18 and TRBJ2-7, with 10 positions matching TRBD2. CDR3 length: 15 amino acids. Germline loops: CDR1 KGHSH, CDR2 LQKENI. V shed 5 bases, J shed 1 base, and the junction held 5 bases outside the gene matches. CDR3 DNA sequence: TGTGCCAGCTCAGGCATAGCGGGAGGTTCCTACGAGCAGTACTTC. Translation: CASSGIAGGSYEQYF.

V is TRBV4-2 and J is TRBJ2-7, with a tentative D call TRBD1 (6 bases). The V gene lost 2 bases and the J gene lost 2 bases, with 10 bases spanning the gap. The CDR3 contains 14 residues. Germline V gives CDR1 LGHNA, CDR2 YNFKEQ. The CDR3 protein is CASSQTGQTYEQYF. The DNA for the CDR3 is TGTGCCAGCAGCCAAACGGGACAAACCTACGAGCAGTACTTC.

The chain combines TRBV27 with TRBJ2-7; 10 bases line up with TRBD2. Germline lookup yields CDR1 MNHEY and CDR2 SMNVEV (reference sequence). With V trimmed by 8 bases and J by 7 bases, 17 bases remained unmatched. The CDR3 loop spans 16 amino acids. CDR3 region: CASGLLLAGSNWEQYF. The DNA for the CDR3 is TGTGCCAGCGGACTATTACTAGCGGGATCCAACTGGGAGCAGTACTTC.

The CDR3 here is CASSIPGPGGETQYF. CDR3 sequence (DNA): TGTGCCAGTAGTATTCCGGGACCCGGGGGAGAGACCCAGTACTTC. This chain uses TRBV19 with TRBJ2-5, with a possible D match to TRBD2 (6 bases). The CDR3 length is 15 residues. From germline, CDR1 is LNHDA and CDR2 SQIVND (reference sequence). V was cut by 3 bases and J by 4 bases, with 15 bases left in between.

V is TRBV15 and J is TRBJ2-5; D gene uncertain. The CDR3 sequence is 12 residues long. Trimming took 0 bases from V and 9 from J, leaving 8 bases between them. Per the germline V gene, CDR1 is LNHNV and CDR2 is YYDKDF (reference sequence). The CDR3 DNA reads TGTGCCACCAGCAGAGACGCCTTCGCCCAGTACTTC. Its protein is CATSRDAFAQYF.

V is TRBV6-5 and J is TRBJ2-7; D possibly matches TRBD1 or TRBD2 (5 bases each). The CDR3 loop spans 13 amino acids. Trimming left V 7 bases short and J 1 base short, with 11 bases between. Germline CDR1 reads MNHEY; CDR2 reads SVGAGI. The CDR3 nucleotides read TGTGCCAGCATGACGGGACGGTCCTACGAGCAGTACTTC. Its protein is CASMTGRSYEQYF.

This rearrangement joins TRBV11-2 to TRBJ2-6, with D unresolved. The CDR3 has 14 amino acids. V was shortened by 0 bases and J by 10 bases, with 10 bases between the two germline ends. Germline loops: CDR1 SGHAT, CDR2 FQNNGV. The CDR3: CASSLDHRLNVLTF. The CDR3 nucleotides are TGTGCCAGCAGCTTAGATCATCGGTTGAACGTCCTGACTTTC.

This chain links TRBV19 with TRBJ2-3, with D hard to call. The germline V and J ends were trimmed by 8 bases and 0 bases, with 6 bases remaining between them. The CDR3 consists of 12 residues. Germline assignment: CDR1 LNHDA and CDR2 SQIVND (reference sequence). The CDR3 reads CASLGSTDTQYF. The CDR3 region has the DNA TGTGCCAGTCTGGGGAGCACAGATACGCAGTATTTT.

The rearrangement joins TRBV7-7 to TRBJ2-3; D may be TRBD2 (6 bases). CDR1 and CDR2 (germline): SSHAT, FNYEAQ (reference sequence). Trimming removed 5 bases at V and 4 bases at J, with 16 bases between. The CDR3 contains 15 residues. CDR3 nucleotide sequence: TGTGCCAGCAGCCTCGGGATGGCGGGATCAGATACGCAGTATTTT. It specifies CASSLGMAGSDTQYF. The entire variable domain, with the rest obtained from reference TRBV7-7 and TRBJ2-3, is as follows: GAGVSQSPRYKVTKRGQDVTLRCDPISSHATLYWYQQALGQGPEFLTYFNYEAQPDKSGLPSDRFSAERPEGSISTLTIQRTEQRDSAMYRCASSLGMAGSDTQYFGPGTRLTVL.

The chain uses TRBV27 and TRBJ1-1; weak D call: TRBD1 (5 bases). The V end was cut by 3 bases, the J end by 4 bases, with 9 bases between. Germline lookup yields CDR1 MNHEY and CDR2 SMNVEV (reference sequence). The CDR3 spans 13 residues. The CDR3 nucleotides read TGTGCCAGCAGTTTTCGACAGATCACTGAAGCTTTCTTT. As protein: CASSFRQITEAFF.

Notes on this clone: This likely reflects a read error, since a far larger clone is one base away. This chain connects TRBV18 to TRBJ1-1; 9 bases fit TRBD1. Germline-derived CDR1 and CDR2 are KGHSH and LQKENI. V dropped 11 bases and J dropped 1; count of bases not matched to a gene: 5. This CDR3 region has 13 residues. The CDR3 loop reads CAGLQGANTEAFF. Here the CDR3 DNA reads TGTGCCGGCTTACAGGGGGCGAACACTGAAGCTTTCTTT.

This clone was found a few times. The rearrangement joins TRBV30 to TRBJ1-1; a possible D gene is TRBD1 (5 bases). Deletions cut 1 base from V and 3 bases from J, with 12 bases between. The CDR3 is made up of 14 amino acids. The V gene's germline CDR1 is GTSNPN and CDR2 SVGIG (reference sequence). CDR3 sequence: CAWSATLGDTEAFF. The CDR3 coding sequence is TGTGCCTGGAGTGCCACCCTAGGGGACACTGAAGCTTTCTTT.

The chain employs TRBV5-1 and TRBJ2-4; D is unclear. With 0 bases removed from V and 4 bases from J, the gap between germline ends came to 5 bases. Germline V gene sequence: CDR1 SGHRS, CDR2 YFSETQ. This CDR3 region has 13 residues. The CDR3 DNA sequence: TGCGCCAGCAGCTTGGACTGGAAAAACATTCAGTACTTC. As protein: CASSLDWKNIQYF.

The chain couples TRBV7-8 to TRBJ1-1; TRBD1 is a possible D gene (5 bases). The CDR3 runs 18 residues. The germline V gene has CDR1 SGHVS and CDR2 FQNEAQ. The V end lost 2 bases, the J end lost 1 base, and 20 bases lay between the germline ends. The CDR3 DNA reads as TGTGCCAGCAGCTTACCGACCTTAGGGGCGGGTAGGAACACTGAAGCTTTCTTT. It translates to CASSLPTLGAGRNTEAFF.

V is TRBV7-9 and J is TRBJ2-3; TRBD2 matches 11 bases. This CDR3 spans 16 amino acids. V lost 6 bases to trimming and J lost 2 bases; unmatched junction nucleotides: 7. Germline loops: CDR1 SEHNR, CDR2 FQNEAQ (reference sequence). The CDR3 region is CASRPLAGGSTDTQYF. Written as DNA, the CDR3 is TGTGCCAGCAGACCCCTAGCGGGAGGCTCCACAGATACGCAGTATTTT.

The J gene is TRBJ2-2, the V gene TRBV4-1, with D unresolved. V dropped 0 bases and J dropped 5 bases, with 10 bases sitting between them. The germline V gene has CDR1 MGHRA and CDR2 YSYEKL. The CDR3 length is 15 residues. In DNA form, the CDR3 reads TGCGCCAGCAGCCAAGAAAATGGGGTTACCGGGGAGCTGTTTTTT. The encoded protein is CASSQENGVTGELFF.

The chain joins TRBV4-3 to TRBJ2-1, with 12 positions matching TRBD2. The CDR3 spans 15 residues. The trim removed 2 bases at V and 8 bases at J, leaving 4 bases unmatched. Germline values: CDR1 LGHNA, CDR2 YSLEER. In nucleotides, the CDR3 is TGCGCCAGCAGCCAACGGACTAGCGGGACCGATGAGCAGTTCTTC. Translated: CASSQRTSGTDEQFF.

Only one count was recorded for this clone. The chain combines TRBV27 with TRBJ2-7; a weak D match, TRBD2 (6 bases). V lost 3 bases to trimming and J lost 3 bases, with 15 bases between them. The CDR3 length is 15 residues. Germline CDR1 MNHEY, CDR2 SMNVEV (reference sequence). This chain's CDR3 is CASSFGERVGYEQYF. In nucleotides, the CDR3 is TGTGCCAGCAGTTTTGGGGAGCGGGTCGGCTACGAGCAGTACTTC.

V usage is TRBV7-9 and J usage is TRBJ2-1, with a possible D match to TRBD2 (5 bases). The CDR3 length is 13 residues. Germline V lookup: CDR1 SEHNR, CDR2 FQNEAQ (reference sequence). Deletions cut 1 base from V and 8 bases from J, with 9 bases between. CDR3 bases: TGTGCCAGCAGCTTAGGGGAGCCAGATGAGCAGTTCTTC. Its translation is CASSLGEPDEQFF.

The J gene is TRBJ2-3, the V gene TRBV10-3; 7 bases line up with TRBD1. The CDR3 contains 14 residues. Germline V CDR1 and CDR2: ENHRY, SYGVKD. Trimming removed 7 bases from V and 2 bases from J; junction bases left unmatched: 6. The CDR3 nucleotides are TGTGCCATCAAGCCGGGACAGAACACAGATACGCAGTATTTT. Translation: CAIKPGQNTDTQYF.

CDR3 sequence (DNA): TGTGCCAGCAGTTTAAAAGGGGTAAGCAATCAGCCCCAGCATTTT. Translating it yields CASSLKGVSNQPQHF. The chain couples TRBV27 to TRBJ1-5; D possibly corresponds to TRBD1 (5 bases). The CDR3 is 15 residues long. V shed 2 bases and J shed 1 base, with 9 bases lying between them. The V gene's germline CDR1 is MNHEY and CDR2 SMNVEV (reference sequence).

V gene TRBV11-2 combines with J gene TRBJ2-5; no definite D call. CDR1 and CDR2 (germline): SGHAT, FQNNGV. The CDR3 spans 15 residues. V dropped 1 base and J dropped 0 bases, with 9 bases sitting between them. CDR3 protein: CASSLGGRYQETQYF. CDR3 in DNA: TGTGCCAGCAGCTTAGGAGGACGGTACCAAGAGACCCAGTACTTC.

The chain uses TRBV6-5 and TRBJ1-4, with a tentative D call TRBD1 (6 bases). CDR1 MNHEY and CDR2 SVGAGI come from the germline V gene. This CDR3 is built from 15 residues. Trimming pared 4 bases from V and 8 bases from J, leaving 17 bases between. The CDR3 DNA reads as TGTGCCAGCAGTTTCTCCCAGGACAGATACGAAAAACTGTTTTTT. Protein product: CASSFSQDRYEKLFF.

The chain joins TRBV2 to TRBJ2-7; D is uncertain. Germline values: CDR1 SNHLY, CDR2 FYNNEI. V was pared by 6 bases and J by 0 bases, with 15 bases between. There are 15 residues in the CDR3. CDR3 region: CASSPTGTFSYEQYF. CDR3 nucleotide sequence: TGTGCCAGCAGCCCTACCGGAACATTCTCCTACGAGCAGTACTTC.

To note about this clone: It differs at one base from a far larger clone, so likely a read error. V and J are TRBV28 and TRBJ2-7, with 9 bases matching TRBD1. Germline CDR1 reads MDHEN; CDR2 reads SYDVKM. CDR3 length equals 15 residues. In DNA form, the CDR3 reads TGTGCCGGCAGTTTGGAGGACAGGGGTGCCTACGAGCAGTACTTC. This translates into CAGSLEDRGAYEQYF.

The J gene is TRBJ1-3, the V gene TRBV7-9; no definite D call. The ends were cut back, 5 bases at V and 2 bases at J, with 13 bases in the middle. The length of the CDR3 is 15 residues. Germline V gene lookup returns CDR1 SEHNR and CDR2 FQNEAQ (reference sequence). The DNA of the CDR3 is TGTGCCAGCAGCCCCCGGTTGTCCACTGGAAACACCATATATTTT. This sequence encodes CASSPRLSTGNTIYF.

There are a few counts of this clone. The chain carries TRBV7-9 and TRBJ2-7; D uncertain. CDR1 and CDR2 from the germline V gene are SEHNR and FQNEAQ (reference sequence). V lost 5 bases and J lost 0, with 11 bases in between. The CDR3 loop spans 14 amino acids. CDR3 in amino acids: CASSPVWGSYEQYF. The CDR3 DNA reads TGTGCCAGCAGCCCCGTATGGGGCTCCTACGAGCAGTACTTC.

This rearrangement joins TRBV6-1 to TRBJ2-7, with D possibly being TRBD2 (5 bases). The V end lost 7 bases, the J end lost 2 bases, and 12 bases lay between the germline ends. Germline V gene sequence: CDR1 MNHNS, CDR2 SASEGT. The CDR3 length is 13 residues. The CDR3 region is CASIYPGTYEQYF. DNA for the CDR3: TGTGCCAGCATATATCCGGGGACCTACGAGCAGTACTTC.

This sequence joins TRBV5-1 and TRBJ1-6; D unclear. V lost 4 bases, J lost 5 bases, and 10 bases lay in between. The germline gives CDR1 SGHRS, CDR2 YFSETQ. The CDR3 runs 14 residues. The CDR3 DNA is TGCGCCAGCAGCCAGGTGGGAGATAATTCACCCCTCCACTTT. The encoded protein is CASSQVGDNSPLHF.

This clone was seen a handful of times. The CDR3: CASSLSAYPYEQYF. The CDR3 DNA follows: TGTGCCAGCAGCTTGTCAGCGTACCCCTACGAGCAGTACTTC. The rearrangement links TRBV5-4 to TRBJ2-7; D unresolved. Germline values: CDR1 SGHNT, CDR2 YYREEE (reference sequence). The CDR3 contains 14 residues. Deletions cut 1 base from V and 2 bases from J, with 10 bases between.